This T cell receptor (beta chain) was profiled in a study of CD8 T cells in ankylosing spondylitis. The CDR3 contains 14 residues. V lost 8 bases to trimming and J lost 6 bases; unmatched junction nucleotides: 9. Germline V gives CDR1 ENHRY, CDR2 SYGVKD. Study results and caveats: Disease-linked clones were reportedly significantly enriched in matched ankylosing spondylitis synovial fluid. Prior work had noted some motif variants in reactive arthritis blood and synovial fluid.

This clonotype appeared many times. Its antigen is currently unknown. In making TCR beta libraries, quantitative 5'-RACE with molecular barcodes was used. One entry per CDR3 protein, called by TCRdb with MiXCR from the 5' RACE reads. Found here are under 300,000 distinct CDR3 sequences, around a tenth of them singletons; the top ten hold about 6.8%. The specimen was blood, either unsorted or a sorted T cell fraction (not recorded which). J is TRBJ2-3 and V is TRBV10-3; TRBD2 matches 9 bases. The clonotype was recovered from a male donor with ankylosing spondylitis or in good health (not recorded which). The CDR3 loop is CAIAVAGEGDTQYF. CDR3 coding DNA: TGTGCCATCGCTGTAGCGGGAGAGGGGGATACGCAGTATTTT.